The next 18 T cell receptor beta chains were all read from a single sample in a study of response to subunit inactivated influenza vaccine. Using its own MiXCR run on the RT-PCR reads, TCRdb lists one record per CDR3 protein. The repertoire holds 700,000 to 800,000 distinct CDR3 sequences, with under 20% as singletons. This material consisted of PBMCs from blood, taken roughly 5 days after vaccination. The receptor set was obtained from a man aged 50 to 60 who received an inactivated influenza vaccine.

The rearrangement links TRBV6-7 to TRBJ2-3; D gene uncertain. TRBV6-7 is sorted into the ORF group, with uncertain function. The V end was cut by 3 bases, the J end by 3 bases, with 19 bases between. The CDR3 sequence is 17 residues long. The CDR3 sequence is CASSYPSVGPRTDTQYF. The CDR3 bases are TGTGCCAGCAGTTATCCTTCCGTTGGGCCACGGACAGATACGCAGTATTTT.

The chain couples TRBV20-1 to TRBJ2-3; maybe TRBD2 (6 bases). Germline-derived CDR1 and CDR2 are DFQATT and SNEGSKA (reference sequence). This CDR3 has 15 residues. V lost 3 bases and J 6 bases, leaving 19 bases between the germline ends. DNA of the CDR3: TGCAGTGCTAGTAGGGGACTCACCCTAGGGGATACGCAGTATTTT. This sequence encodes CSASRGLTLGDTQYF.

This sequence joins TRBV20-1 and TRBJ2-5; 9 bases map to TRBD2. Per the germline V gene, CDR1 is DFQATT and CDR2 is SNEGSKA (reference sequence). With V trimmed by 6 bases and J by 7 bases, 15 bases remained unmatched. CDR3 length: 15 amino acids. The CDR3 region is CSAVGVAGEMGTQYF. For the CDR3, the DNA is TGCAGTGCGGTAGGAGTAGCGGGAGAGATGGGGACCCAGTACTTC.

Only a few counts were recorded for this clonotype. The rearrangement uses TRBV12-3 or TRBV12-4 and TRBJ1-2; D is unclear. CDR3 length: 13 residues. The ends were cut back, 3 bases at V and 2 bases at J, with 7 bases in the middle. The chain's CDR3 is CASSFKQNYGYTF. CDR3 DNA: TGTGCCAGCAGTTTTAAACAGAACTATGGCTACACCTTC.

This clonotype appeared a few times. The V call is TRBV4-3, the J call TRBJ2-2; TRBD1 is a possible D gene (6 bases). Trimming stripped 5 bases from V and 5 bases from J, with 15 bases between. Germline loops: CDR1 LGHNA, CDR2 YSLEER. The CDR3 is 15 residues long. As DNA, the CDR3 is TGCGCCAGCAGCTCCGTGGCAGGGGAGACCGGGGAGCTGTTTTTT. Amino acids: CASSSVAGETGELFF.

This clonotype was counted a few times. The V call is TRBV11-1, the J call TRBJ2-5, with 13 bases lining up with TRBD2. The germline gives CDR1 SGHAT, CDR2 FQDESV (reference sequence). The CDR3 consists of 18 residues. The junction had 9 bases not matched to a gene; V was cut back by 5 bases and J by 0 bases. This chain's CDR3 is CASSRTSGGTGHQETQYF. Written as DNA, the CDR3 is TGTGCCAGCAGCCGGACTAGCGGGGGAACCGGACACCAAGAGACCCAGTACTTC.

For the CDR3, the DNA is TGTGCCAGCAGCTTAGCCGCAGCGGGAGGGCCGTACGAGCAGTACTTC. This sequence encodes CASSLAAAGGPYEQYF. J is TRBJ2-7 and V is TRBV7-6; 10 nucleotides match TRBD2. Trimming cost V 0 bases and J 4 bases; bases outside gene matches: 6. CDR3 length: 16 amino acids. Germline CDR1 is SGHVS and CDR2 is FNYEAQ. Full variable domain (missing parts from reference TRBV7-6 and TRBJ2-7): GAGVSQSPRYKVTKRGQDVALRCDPISGHVSLYWYRQALGQGPEFLTYFNYEAQQDKSGLPNDRFSAERPEGSISTLTIQRTEQRDSAMYRCASSLAAAGGPYEQYFGPGTRLTVT.

The chain recombines TRBV5-1 with TRBJ2-1; 8 bases line up with TRBD1. The V and J ends lost 5 bases and 2 bases, in that order; junction bases with no gene match: 18. The CDR3 length is 19 residues. Germline V lookup: CDR1 SGHRS, CDR2 YFSETQ. The chain's CDR3 is CASRGEDRDRRLTYNEQFF. For the CDR3, the DNA is TGCGCCAGCAGAGGAGAAGATCGGGACAGGCGCCTTACCTACAATGAGCAGTTCTTC.

This clonotype came up many times. This rearrangement joins TRBV6-5 to TRBJ2-5; D is unresolved. Germline V lookup: CDR1 MNHEY, CDR2 SVGAGI. The ends were cut back, 7 bases at V and 3 bases at J, with 9 bases in the middle. The CDR3 totals 12 residues. The CDR3 spells CASTSGEETQYF. The CDR3 DNA reads as TGTGCCAGCACCTCGGGTGAAGAGACCCAGTACTTC.

The rearrangement links TRBV28 to TRBJ1-1; the match to TRBD1 covers 12 bases. Losses at the gene ends were 7 bases for V and 5 bases for J; bases not matched to a gene: 5. The length of the CDR3 is 14 residues. The V gene's germline CDR1 is MDHEN and CDR2 SYDVKM. As DNA, the CDR3 is TGTGCCAGCACCCCGGGACAGGGGGCGACTGAAGCTTTCTTT. Its protein product is CASTPGQGATEAFF.

The genes are TRBV15 and TRBJ2-7, with a tentative D call TRBD1 (6 bases). The CDR3 is 16 residues long. V was trimmed by 0 bases and J by 2 bases, leaving 14 bases between them. CDR1 is LNHNV and CDR2 is YYDKDF in the germline V gene (reference sequence). This CDR3 reads CATSRDRQAAPYEQYF. The CDR3 bases are TGTGCCACCAGCAGAGATCGACAGGCCGCCCCCTACGAGCAGTACTTC.

Note on this clonotype: This may come from a read error, since a much larger clone is one base off. V gene TRBV7-9 combines with J gene TRBJ2-5, with D maybe TRBD1 (6 bases). This CDR3 is 13 amino acids long. In germline, CDR1 is SEHNR, CDR2 FQNEAQ (reference sequence). Trimming took 4 bases from V and 1 from J, leaving 7 bases between them. In nucleotides, the CDR3 is TGTGCCAGCAGCTGGGACATCCAAGAGACCCAGTACTTC. This gives the protein CASSWDIQETQYF.

This rearrangement joins TRBV12-3 or TRBV12-4 to TRBJ2-7; unclear D gene. The CDR3 consists of 17 residues. Trimming pared 3 bases from V and 0 bases from J, leaving 18 bases between. CDR3 region: CASSLGIRAVVSYEQYF. CDR3 nucleotides: TGTGCCAGCAGTTTGGGGATTCGGGCAGTCGTCTCCTACGAGCAGTACTTC.

Remarks on this clonotype: A read error may produce the germline difference seen at one junction end. This rearrangement joins TRBV24-1 to TRBJ2-5; D perhaps matches TRBD1 (6 bases). Germline V gene sequence: CDR1 KGHDR, CDR2 SFDVKD. This CDR3 is 13 amino acids long. The CDR3 region is CATSDLPGAPTDF. CDR3 coding DNA: TGTGCCACCAGTGATTTGCCAGGGGCCCCCACGGACTTC.

This clonotype was found a few times. The V gene is TRBV9, the J gene TRBJ2-2; D uncertain. Per the germline V gene, CDR1 is SGDLS and CDR2 is YYNGEE. V was cut by 4 bases and J by 5 bases, with 12 bases left in between. The CDR3 is made up of 14 amino acids. The CDR3 sequence: CASSRMTVTGELFF. DNA of the CDR3: TGTGCCAGCAGCCGGATGACCGTAACCGGGGAGCTGTTTTTT.

The gene calls are TRBV6-2 or TRBV6-3 and TRBJ1-6; D is possibly TRBD1 (5 bases). Germline lookup yields CDR1 MNHEY and CDR2 SVGEGT. This CDR3 spans 16 amino acids. V shed 6 bases and J shed 7 bases, with 19 bases lying between them. CDR3 in amino acids: CASSLGRGNWNSPLHF. CDR3 coding DNA: TGTGCCAGCAGCCTTGGGAGGGGTAATTGGAATTCACCCCTCCACTTT.

The count of this clonotype is one. V usage is TRBV7-2 and J usage is TRBJ2-5; D is unresolved. The V gene's germline CDR1 is SGHTA and CDR2 FQGNSA. V shed 2 bases and J shed 5 bases, with 9 bases lying between them. The CDR3 runs to 13 residues. The CDR3: CASSLMPSETQYF. For the CDR3, the DNA is TGTGCCAGCAGCTTAATGCCGTCCGAGACCCAGTACTTC.

The chain combines TRBV20-1 with TRBJ2-7, with D perhaps TRBD2 (6 bases). CDR1 and CDR2 from the germline V gene are DFQATT and SNEGSKA (reference sequence). The V and J ends lost 0 bases and 6 bases respectively, with 18 bases between them. The CDR3 runs 15 residues. The CDR3 sequence is CSARDIGLATAEQYF. The CDR3 coding sequence is TGCAGTGCTAGAGATATAGGGCTAGCGACGGCCGAGCAGTACTTC.